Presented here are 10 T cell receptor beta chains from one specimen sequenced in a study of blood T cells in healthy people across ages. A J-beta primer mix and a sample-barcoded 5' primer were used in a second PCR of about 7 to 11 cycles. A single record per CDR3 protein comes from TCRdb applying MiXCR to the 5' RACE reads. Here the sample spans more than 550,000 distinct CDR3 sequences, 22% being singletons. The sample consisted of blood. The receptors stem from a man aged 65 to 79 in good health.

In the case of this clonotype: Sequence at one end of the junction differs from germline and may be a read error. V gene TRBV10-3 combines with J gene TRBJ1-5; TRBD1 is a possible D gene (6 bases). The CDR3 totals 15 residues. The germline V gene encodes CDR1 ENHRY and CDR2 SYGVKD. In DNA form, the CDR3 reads TGCGCCATCAGTGCGTCGGGCAGGGGACAAGGGTCCCAGCATTTT. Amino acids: CAISASGRGQGSQHF.

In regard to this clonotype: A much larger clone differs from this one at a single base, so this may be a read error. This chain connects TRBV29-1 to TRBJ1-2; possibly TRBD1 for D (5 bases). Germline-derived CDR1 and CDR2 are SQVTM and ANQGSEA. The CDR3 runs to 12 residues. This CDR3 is CSAEEGAYGYTF. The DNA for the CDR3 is TGCAGCGCTGAAGAAGGGGCGTATGGCTACACCTTC. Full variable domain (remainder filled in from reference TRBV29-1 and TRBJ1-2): SAVISQKPSRDICQRGTSLTIQCQVDSQVTMMFWYRQQPGQSLTLIATANQGSEATYESGFVIDKFPISRPNLTFSTLTVSNMSPEDSSIYLCSAEEGAYGYTFGSGTRLTVV.

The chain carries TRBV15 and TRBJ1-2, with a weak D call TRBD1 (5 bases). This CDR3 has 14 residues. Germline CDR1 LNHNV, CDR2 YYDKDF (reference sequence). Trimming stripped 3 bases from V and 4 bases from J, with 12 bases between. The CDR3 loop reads CATSRGGVSYGYTF. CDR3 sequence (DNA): TGTGCCACCAGCAGGGGGGGTGTAAGCTATGGCTACACCTTC.

The CDR3 DNA reads as TGTGCCAGCAGCCAAAGTGACCTAGGGGCCCAGTACTTC. This codes for CASSQSDLGAQYF. The rearrangement links TRBV7-2 to TRBJ2-5; D is perhaps TRBD1 (5 bases). The V end lost 5 bases, the J end lost 9 bases, and 16 bases lay between the germline ends. The CDR3 extends over 13 amino acids. Germline CDR1 is SGHTA and CDR2 is FQGNSA. The whole variable domain, filled in from reference TRBV7-2 and TRBJ2-5, reads GAGVSQSPSNKVTEKGKDVELRCDPISGHTALYWYRQSLGQGLEFLIYFQGNSAPDKSGLPSDRFSAERTGGSVSTLTIQRTQQEDSAVYLCASSQSDLGAQYFGPGTRLLVL.

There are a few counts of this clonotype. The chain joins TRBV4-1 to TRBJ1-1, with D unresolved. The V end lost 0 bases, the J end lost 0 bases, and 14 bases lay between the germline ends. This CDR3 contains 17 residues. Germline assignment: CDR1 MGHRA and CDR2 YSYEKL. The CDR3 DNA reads TGCGCCAGCAGCCAAGACGCCAGGAACCCGATGAACACTGAAGCTTTCTTT. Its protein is CASSQDARNPMNTEAFF.

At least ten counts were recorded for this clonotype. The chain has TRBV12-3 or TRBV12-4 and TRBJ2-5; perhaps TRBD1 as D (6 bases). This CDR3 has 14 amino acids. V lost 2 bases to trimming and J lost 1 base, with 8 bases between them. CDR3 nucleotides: TGTGCCAGCAGTTTATCAGGGGTCCAAGAGACCCAGTACTTC. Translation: CASSLSGVQETQYF.

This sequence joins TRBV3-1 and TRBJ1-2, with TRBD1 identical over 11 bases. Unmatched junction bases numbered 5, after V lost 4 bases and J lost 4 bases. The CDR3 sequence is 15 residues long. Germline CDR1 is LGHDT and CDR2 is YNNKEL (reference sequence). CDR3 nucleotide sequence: TGTGCCAGCAGCCCCGGGACAGGGGGTCTCTATGGCTACACCTTC. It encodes CASSPGTGGLYGYTF. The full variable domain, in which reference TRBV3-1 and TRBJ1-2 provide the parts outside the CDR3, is DTAVSQTPKYLVTQMGNDKSIKCEQNLGHDTMYWYKQDSKKFLKIMFSYNNKELIINETVPNRFSPKSPDKAHLNLHINSLELGDSAVYFCASSPGTGGLYGYTFGSGTRLTVV.

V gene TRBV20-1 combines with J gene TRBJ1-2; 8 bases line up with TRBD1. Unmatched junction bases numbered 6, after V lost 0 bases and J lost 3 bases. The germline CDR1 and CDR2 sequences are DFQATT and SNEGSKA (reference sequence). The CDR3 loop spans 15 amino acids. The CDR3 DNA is TGCAGTGCTAGAGAGCCGACAGGGGTCGACTATGGCTACACCTTC. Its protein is CSAREPTGVDYGYTF.

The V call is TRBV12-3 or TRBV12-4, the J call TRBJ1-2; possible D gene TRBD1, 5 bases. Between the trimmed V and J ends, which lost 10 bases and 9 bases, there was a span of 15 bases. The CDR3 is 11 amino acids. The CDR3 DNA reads TGTGCCACCACGGGGACGTTTAGCTACACCTTC. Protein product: CATTGTFSYTF.

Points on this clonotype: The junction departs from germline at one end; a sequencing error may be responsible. The CDR3 coding sequence is TGCGCCAGCAACTTGGGATCGGGGGCCGGTGGCGGGGAGCTGTTTTTT. It is translated as CASNLGSGAGGGELFF. The chain combines TRBV5-1 with TRBJ2-2; D possibly uses TRBD1 or TRBD2 (6 bases each). The germline V gene has CDR1 SGHRS and CDR2 YFSETQ. There are 16 residues in the CDR3. Full variable domain (remainder filled in from reference TRBV5-1 and TRBJ2-2): KAGVTQTPRYLIKTRGQQVTLSCSPISGHRSVSWYQQTPGQGLQFLFEYFSETQRNKGNFPGRFSGRQFSNSRSEMNVSTLELGDSALYLCASNLGSGAGGGELFFGEGSRLTVL.